The T cell receptor beta chain described here comes from a study of T-cell memory formation after mild COVID-19. Study results and limitations: The study detected some responding clones in pre-infection memory, suggesting cross-reactive memory joined. Among contracting clones, CD4+ were mainly CM/EM and CD8+ enriched in EMRA. CD4/CD8 balance held among clones contracting day 15 to 85, and later expanders leaned CD4+.

Trimming shortened V by 5 bases and J by 0 bases, and 11 bases separated the two germline ends. Germline V lookup: CDR1 SEHNR, CDR2 FQNEAQ (reference sequence). The CDR3 loop spans 15 amino acids. This clonotype has only a few counts. Its antigen remains unidentified. From the 5' RACE reads, TCRdb called clonotypes with MiXCR, one entry per CDR3 protein. The data contain around 310,000 distinct CDR3 sequences, 15% to 20% of them singletons. The chain has TRBV7-9 and TRBJ1-3; TRBD1 is a possible D gene (5 bases). The specimen sequenced was PBMCs or a T cell subset sorted from them (not recorded which). The receptor was derived from a man in his late teens or twenties who had mild COVID-19 (a few samples of this study predate the infection). Cell type and time point are not known. The CDR3: CASSHRTNSGNTIYF. The CDR3 nucleotides read TGTGCCAGCAGCCACCGGACAAACTCTGGAAACACCATATATTTT.